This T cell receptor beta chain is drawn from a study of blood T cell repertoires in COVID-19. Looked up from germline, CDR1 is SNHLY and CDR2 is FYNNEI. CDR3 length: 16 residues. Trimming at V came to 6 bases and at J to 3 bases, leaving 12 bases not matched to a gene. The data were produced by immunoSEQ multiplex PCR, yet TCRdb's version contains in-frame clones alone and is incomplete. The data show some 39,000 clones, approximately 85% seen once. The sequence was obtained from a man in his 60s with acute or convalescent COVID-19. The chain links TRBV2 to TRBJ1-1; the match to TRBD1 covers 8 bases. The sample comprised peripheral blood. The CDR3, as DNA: TGTGCCAGCAGAGGCCAGGGGGCGTTTTTTTACACTGAAGCTTTCTTT. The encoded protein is CASRGQGAFFYTEAFF.